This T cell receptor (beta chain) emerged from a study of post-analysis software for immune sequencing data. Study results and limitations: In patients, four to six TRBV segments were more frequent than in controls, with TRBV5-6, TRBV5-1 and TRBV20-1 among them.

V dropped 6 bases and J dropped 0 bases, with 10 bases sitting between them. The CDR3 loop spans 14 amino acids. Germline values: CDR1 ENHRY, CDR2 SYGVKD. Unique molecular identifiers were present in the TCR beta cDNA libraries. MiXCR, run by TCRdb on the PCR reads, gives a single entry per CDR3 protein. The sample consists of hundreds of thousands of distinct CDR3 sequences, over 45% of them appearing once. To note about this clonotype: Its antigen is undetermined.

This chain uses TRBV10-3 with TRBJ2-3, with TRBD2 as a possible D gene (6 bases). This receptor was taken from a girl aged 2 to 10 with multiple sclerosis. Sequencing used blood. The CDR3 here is CAIRERASTDTQYF. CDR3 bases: TGTGCCATCAGGGAGCGGGCTAGCACAGATACGCAGTATTTT.